The T cell receptor (beta chain) described here comes from a study of shared clonotypes between healthy human individuals. Study summary: Aged 18 to 49, the donors were two women and a few men.

Germline V gene sequence: CDR1 SNHLY, CDR2 FYNNEI. The CDR3 covers 12 residues. V lost 6 bases and J 8 bases, leaving 13 bases between the germline ends. This clone was seen a few times. Profiled with immunoSEQ multiplex PCR; TCRdb holds only in-frame clones, not every one. The sample carries 2.5 million or so clones, approximately 92% recorded once. Material for sequencing was naive CD4+ T cells sorted from blood. Subset given: CD45RA+ positively selected. The origin of this receptor is a man younger than 35 in good health. This chain connects TRBV2 to TRBJ1-2, with D maybe TRBD1 (5 bases). CDR3 sequence (DNA): TGTGCCAGCAGCCCCAGGGTAGGCGGCTACACCTTC. Residues: CASSPRVGGYTF.